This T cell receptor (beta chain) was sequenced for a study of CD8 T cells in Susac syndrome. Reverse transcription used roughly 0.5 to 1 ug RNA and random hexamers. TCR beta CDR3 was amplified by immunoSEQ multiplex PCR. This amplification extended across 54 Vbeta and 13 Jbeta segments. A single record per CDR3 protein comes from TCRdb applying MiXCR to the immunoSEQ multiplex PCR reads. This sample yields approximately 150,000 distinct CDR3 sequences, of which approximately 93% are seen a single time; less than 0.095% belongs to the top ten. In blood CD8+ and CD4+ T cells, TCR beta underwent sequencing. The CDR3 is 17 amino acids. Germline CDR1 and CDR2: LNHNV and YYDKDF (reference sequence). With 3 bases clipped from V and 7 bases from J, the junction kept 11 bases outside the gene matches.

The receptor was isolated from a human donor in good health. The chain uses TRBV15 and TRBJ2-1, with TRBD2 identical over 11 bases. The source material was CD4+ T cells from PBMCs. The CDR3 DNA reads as TGTGCCACCAGCAGCCTCCGCGTTAGCGGGAGGGAAAATGAGCAGTTCTTC. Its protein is CATSSLRVSGRENEQFF.